This T cell receptor beta chain stems from a study of human T cells and chemical hapten exposure. General study points: Controls formed significantly fewer large CDR3 similarity clusters than expanded TCRs did. Patch test score tracked positively with PT1 expanded TCR counts.

MiXCR, applied by TCRdb to the RACE reads, yields one record per CDR3 protein. The table lists 150,000 to 200,000 distinct CDR3 sequences, about 14% of them singletons. Sample time point: patch test 1, 2 weeks after DPC sensitization. The treatment is: therapeutic diphenylcyclopropenone sensitization with weekly scalp DPC. The donor pool consisted of alopecia patients aged 18 to 70 years, considered suitable for DPC. Points on this clonotype: Its antigen is not known.

V was pared by 1 base and J by 1 base, with 20 bases between. The CDR3 extends over 20 amino acids. This specimen consisted of whole blood, obtained in connection with sensitization to the hapten diphenylcyclopropenone (DPC). The genes are TRBV12-3 or TRBV12-4 and TRBJ1-6, with D maybe TRBD1 (5 bases). The clonotype comes from a woman between 25 and 40 years old with alopecia areata. Some clones in this sample may be carry-over from other donors' samples. Here the CDR3 reads CASSLVSGARRRSYNSPLHF. In nucleotides, the CDR3 is TGTGCCAGCAGTTTAGTCAGTGGGGCGCGACGGAGATCCTATAATTCACCCCTCCACTTT.